This T cell receptor (beta chain) is from a study of T cell repertoires in cytomegalovirus infection. Study-wide background: Public TCR beta signatures provided an indication of both CMV infection and a matching HLA type.

This clonotype was recorded many times. Its specificity is not known. From the reads, TCRdb called clonotypes with MiXCR, one entry per CDR3 protein. There are around 630,000 distinct CDR3 sequences in the sample; approximately 24% occur only once, and roughly 8% lies in the top ten. The study's findings and limits: Dominating the ex vivo response were TCR beta clonotypes that were CMV-specific and HLA-C-restricted. Totalled public TCR beta family frequency picked out people who carried CMV plus the relevant HLA.

V lost 5 bases, J lost 2 bases, and 5 bases stayed unmatched. This CDR3 comprises 14 residues. Germline CDR1 and CDR2: SEHNR and FQNEAQ (reference sequence). The sequence was collected from a human donor in good health (CMV status not recorded). Some clones in this sample may be carry-over from other donors' samples. V and J are TRBV7-9 and TRBJ2-5, with TRBD2 matching 7 bases. Sequencing was performed on CD8+ T cells from PBMCs. The CDR3 sequence: CASSPPGGQETQYF. The DNA for the CDR3 is TGTGCCAGCAGCCCCCCGGGGGGACAAGAGACCCAGTACTTC. Full variable domain (remainder filled in from reference TRBV7-9 and TRBJ2-5): DTGVSQNPRHKITKRGQNVTFRCDPISEHNRLYWYRQTLGQGPEFLTYFQNEAQLEKSRLLSDRFSAERPKGSFSTLEIQRTEQGDSAMYLCASSPPGGQETQYFGPGTRLLVL.